These 20 T cell receptor beta chains were sequenced from one sample in a study of blood T cell repertoires in COVID-19. Clones were read by immunoSEQ multiplex PCR, and TCRdb kept only the in-frame ones, dropping some. Of approximately 84,000 clones detected, roughly 85% appear once; the ten largest clones hold about an eighth. Sequenced material: peripheral blood. Source of these receptors: a human donor in a cohort sampled during active COVID-19.

This rearrangement joins TRBV9 to TRBJ1-4, with 9 bases lining up with TRBD1. V was pared by 3 bases and J by 8 bases, with 11 bases of the junction left unmatched. Per germline, CDR1 SGDLS and CDR2 YYNGEE. There are 16 residues in the CDR3. The CDR3 sequence: CASSDRTGAGREKLFF. CDR3 in DNA: TGTGCCAGCAGCGACAGGACAGGGGCGGGGAGAGAAAAACTGTTTTTT.

The rearrangement links TRBV19 to TRBJ1-2; the match to TRBD1 covers 7 bases. CDR3 length: 13 amino acids. V gave up 4 bases and J gave up 4 bases; unmatched junction bases: 3. CDR1 and CDR2 from the germline V gene are LNHDA and SQIVND (reference sequence). CDR3 amino acids: CASSSGQVYGYTF. The DNA of the CDR3 is TGTGCCAGTAGTAGCGGACAGGTCTATGGCTACACCTTC. The full variable domain, with the rest looked up from reference TRBV19 and TRBJ1-2, is DGGITQSPKYLFRKEGQNVTLSCEQNLNHDAMYWYRQDPGQGLRLIYYSQIVNDFQKGDIAEGYSVSREKKESFPLTVTSAQKNPTAFYLCASSSGQVYGYTFGSGTRLTVV.

A single count supports this clone. J is TRBJ1-6 and V is TRBV28, with D perhaps TRBD1 (6 bases). Germline loops: CDR1 MDHEN, CDR2 SYDVKM. V lost 2 bases and J lost 6, with 20 bases in between. This CDR3 comprises 18 residues. This chain's CDR3 is CASSLPVLRGGSNSPLHF. The CDR3 DNA follows: TGTGCCAGCAGTTTACCGGTCCTCCGGGGGGGCAGTAATTCACCCCTCCACTTT.

The chain recombines TRBV5-5 with TRBJ1-4, with unresolved D. Germline CDR1 reads SGHKS; CDR2 reads YYEKEE (reference sequence). V lost 2 bases and J 4 bases, leaving 9 bases between the germline ends. The CDR3 length is 14 residues. The CDR3 region is CASSFNGDNEKLFF. The CDR3 region has the DNA TGTGCCAGCAGCTTCAACGGTGATAATGAAAAACTGTTTTTT.

The rearrangement joins TRBV28 to TRBJ1-4; 7 bases align to TRBD1. V shed 5 bases, J shed 0 bases, and the junction held 15 bases outside the gene matches. Germline V gives CDR1 MDHEN, CDR2 SYDVKM. This CDR3 region has 19 residues. CDR3 bases: TGTGCCAGCAGTGTCCGACAGGGAAGTTACTTGGCAACTAATGAAAAACTGTTTTTT. Its translation is CASSVRQGSYLATNEKLFF.

The genes are TRBV5-1 and TRBJ2-7; TRBD2 might be the D (6 bases). Per the germline V gene, CDR1 is SGHRS and CDR2 is YFSETQ. CDR3 length: 15 amino acids. The ends were cut back, 2 bases at V and 5 bases at J, with 17 bases in the middle. Written as DNA, the CDR3 is TGCGCCAGCAGCTTTGGAGGAGCGGGCGGGAACGAGCAGTACTTC. This encodes CASSFGGAGGNEQYF.

This rearrangement joins TRBV4-1 to TRBJ2-7; no reliable D call. V lost 0 bases to trimming and J lost 6 bases, with 15 bases between them. This CDR3 has 15 amino acids. CDR1 is MGHRA, CDR2 YSYEKL, per germline. CDR3 loop: CASSQDFAASGEQYF. Written as DNA, the CDR3 is TGCGCCAGCAGCCAAGATTTCGCCGCCTCAGGCGAGCAGTACTTC.

The V and J genes are TRBV7-3 and TRBJ1-6; a weak D match, TRBD1 (6 bases). The germline gives CDR1 SGHTA, CDR2 FQGTGA. V was cut by 3 bases and J by 5 bases, with 14 bases left in between. The CDR3 spans 16 residues. CDR3 sequence (DNA): TGTGCCAGCAGCTTGGCATCACAGGGCAATAATTCACCCCTCCACTTT. Its protein product is CASSLASQGNNSPLHF.

V gene TRBV7-2 combines with J gene TRBJ2-1, with D perhaps matching TRBD2 (6 bases). This CDR3 has 16 residues. V was trimmed by 2 bases and J by 4 bases, leaving 15 bases between them. Germline values: CDR1 SGHTA, CDR2 FQGNSA. CDR3 sequence reads: CASSLSAGSPYNEQFF. CDR3 DNA sequence: TGTGCCAGCAGCTTATCGGCGGGGTCCCCTTACAATGAGCAGTTCTTC.

The CDR3 region is CASSIQGAEQFF. In DNA, the CDR3 is TGTGCCAGTAGTATACAGGGCGCTGAGCAGTTCTTC. V usage is TRBV19 and J usage is TRBJ2-1, with D possibly being TRBD1 (5 bases). CDR1 LNHDA and CDR2 SQIVND come from the germline V gene (reference sequence). This CDR3 region has 12 residues. Between the trimmed V and J ends, which lost 2 bases and 9 bases, there was a span of 8 bases.

The count of this clone is one. V usage is TRBV11-2 and J usage is TRBJ1-2; D call uncertain. Trimming cost V 1 base and J 2 bases, with 8 bases left between them. The CDR3 is 14 residues long. Germline CDR1 is SGHAT and CDR2 is FQNNGV. In DNA, the CDR3 is TGTGCCAGCAGCTTAGGTCCGGGGAACTATGGCTACACCTTC. Its protein is CASSLGPGNYGYTF. The full variable domain, rest sourced from reference TRBV11-2 and TRBJ1-2, is EAGVAQSPRYKIIEKRQSVAFWCNPISGHATLYWYQQILGQGPKLLIQFQNNGVVDDSQLPKDRFSAERLKGVDSTLKIQPAKLEDSAVYLCASSLGPGNYGYTFGSGTRLTVV.

CDR3 residues: CASIIENSPLHF. In nucleotides, the CDR3 is TGTGCCAGCATAATAGAAAATTCACCCCTCCACTTT. The rearrangement links TRBV21-1 to TRBJ1-6. TRBV21-1 is recorded as a pseudogene. This CDR3 comprises 12 residues.

The rearrangement links TRBV2 to TRBJ2-7; D remains ambiguous. This CDR3 contains 12 residues. Germline values: CDR1 SNHLY, CDR2 FYNNEI. With 5 bases removed from V and 9 bases from J, the gap between germline ends came to 14 bases. CDR3 bases: TGTGCCAGCAGTCTGTACCCCTCGGGGCAGTACTTC. Translating it yields CASSLYPSGQYF.

V is TRBV10-2 and J is TRBJ2-3; 14 bases match TRBD2. The CDR3 has 16 amino acids. The germline CDR1 and CDR2 sequences are WSHSY and SAAADI. V lost 6 bases and J lost 6; bases outside the gene matches: 8. The CDR3 sequence: CASSRGLAGGVDTQYF. For the CDR3, the DNA is TGCGCCAGCAGCCGTGGACTAGCGGGGGGTGTCGATACGCAGTATTTT.

This clone came up once. The genes are TRBV27 and TRBJ2-7; D gene ambiguous. This CDR3 has 15 residues. Trimming shortened V by 0 bases and J by 8 bases, and 17 bases separated the two germline ends. Germline CDR1 reads MNHEY; CDR2 reads SMNVEV (reference sequence). For the CDR3, the DNA is TGTGCCAGCAGTTTATCGAAGGCAAGCGCAACCCAGCAGTACTTC. Encoded protein: CASSLSKASATQQYF.

This chain links TRBV7-2 with TRBJ1-2, with D tentatively TRBD1 (5 bases). V lost 0 bases to trimming and J lost 2 bases, with 16 bases between them. The CDR3 consists of 17 residues. Germline V gene lookup returns CDR1 SGHTA and CDR2 FQGNSA. The CDR3: CASSLALLGQRNYGYTF. For the CDR3, the DNA is TGTGCCAGCAGCTTAGCGCTGTTGGGGCAAAGGAACTATGGCTACACCTTC.

This sequence joins TRBV7-9 and TRBJ1-1; D is ambiguous. The CDR3 extends over 12 amino acids. Germline V lookup: CDR1 SEHNR, CDR2 FQNEAQ (reference sequence). V shed 4 bases and J shed 3 bases, with 6 bases lying between them. CDR3 sequence: CASSSVDTEAFF. In DNA, the CDR3 is TGTGCCAGCAGCTCCGTTGACACTGAAGCTTTCTTT.

J is TRBJ2-2 and V is TRBV7-8; D is perhaps TRBD2 (5 bases). Trimming shortened V by 8 bases and J by 3 bases, and 13 bases separated the two germline ends. CDR1 SGHVS and CDR2 FQNEAQ come from the germline V gene. There are 14 residues in the CDR3. The CDR3 reads CASAGLRDTGELFF. CDR3 DNA: TGTGCCAGCGCCGGATTGAGGGACACCGGGGAGCTGTTTTTT.

V is TRBV27 and J is TRBJ2-2; 8 bases map to TRBD2. Germline V gives CDR1 MNHEY, CDR2 SMNVEV (reference sequence). V was clipped by 7 bases and J by 6 bases; unmatched bases: 16. This CDR3 is built from 17 residues. The CDR3 DNA sequence: TGTGCCAGCACCTCACCAAGCGGGAGAGAGGAGGCCGGGGAGCTGTTTTTT. This codes for CASTSPSGREEAGELFF.

This chain uses TRBV4-3 with TRBJ1-2; D not resolved. Trimming took off 0 bases at V and 1 base at J, with 9 bases between the two ends. CDR3 length: 15 amino acids. From germline, CDR1 is LGHNA and CDR2 YSLEER. The chain's CDR3 is CASSQDLADNYGYTF. The CDR3 nucleotides are TGCGCCAGCAGCCAAGATCTTGCGGATAACTATGGCTACACCTTC.